Many counts were recorded for the clone carrying this T cell receptor (beta chain). Arm-PCR of CDR3 regions with iRepertoire HTBI primers generated TCR beta libraries. One entry per CDR3 protein, called by TCRdb with MiXCR from the multiplex PCR reads. The table has 440,000 or so distinct CDR3 sequences, around 14% seen once. The germline CDR1 and CDR2 sequences are SEHNR and FQNEAQ (reference sequence). The ends lost 5 bases at V and 2 bases at J; junction bases unmatched: 8. CDR3 length: 17 residues. The time point here: newly diagnosed GD, antithyroid drugs for less than 3 months. The TCR library was made from RNA extracted from PBMCs. The data were obtained in a study of regulatory T cells in long-lasting Graves disease. These data were also reused for a study on T cells in Graves' hyperthyroidism and ophthalmopathy.

The origin of this receptor is a woman younger than 45 with Graves disease. The chain has TRBV7-9 and TRBJ2-3; 12 nucleotides line up with TRBD2. Source: peripheral blood mononuclear cells (PBMCs), taken at new diagnosis, from a patient treated with antithyroid drugs. The CDR3 here is CASSNHGTSGFTDTQYF. The CDR3 DNA reads TGTGCCAGCAGCAACCACGGGACTAGCGGGTTCACAGATACGCAGTATTTT.